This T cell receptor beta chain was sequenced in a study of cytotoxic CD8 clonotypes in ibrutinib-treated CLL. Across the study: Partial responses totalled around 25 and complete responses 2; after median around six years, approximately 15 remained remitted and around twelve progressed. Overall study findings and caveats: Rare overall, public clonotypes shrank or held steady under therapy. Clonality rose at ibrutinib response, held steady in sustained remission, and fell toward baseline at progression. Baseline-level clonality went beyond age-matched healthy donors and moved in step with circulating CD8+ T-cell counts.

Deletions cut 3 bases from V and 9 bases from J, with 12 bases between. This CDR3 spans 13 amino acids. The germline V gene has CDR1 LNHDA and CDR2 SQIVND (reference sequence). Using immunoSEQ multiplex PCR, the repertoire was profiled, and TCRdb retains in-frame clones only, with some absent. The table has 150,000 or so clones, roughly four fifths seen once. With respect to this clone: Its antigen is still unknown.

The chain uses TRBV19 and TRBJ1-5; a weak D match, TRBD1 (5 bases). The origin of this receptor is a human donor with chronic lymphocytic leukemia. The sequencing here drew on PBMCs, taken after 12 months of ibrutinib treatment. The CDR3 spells CASSMEGQRPQHF. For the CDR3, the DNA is TGTGCCAGTAGTATGGAGGGGCAGAGGCCCCAGCATTTT.